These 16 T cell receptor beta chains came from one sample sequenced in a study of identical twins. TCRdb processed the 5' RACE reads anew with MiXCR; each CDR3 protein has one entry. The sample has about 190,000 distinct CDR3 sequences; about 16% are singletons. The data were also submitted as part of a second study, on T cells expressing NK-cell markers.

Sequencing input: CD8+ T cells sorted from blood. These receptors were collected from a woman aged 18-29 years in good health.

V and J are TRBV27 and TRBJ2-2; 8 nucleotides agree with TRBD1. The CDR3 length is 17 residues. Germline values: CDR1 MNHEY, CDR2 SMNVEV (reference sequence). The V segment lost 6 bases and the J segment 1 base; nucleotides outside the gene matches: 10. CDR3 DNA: TGTGCCAGCAGCCCCCTTGGGGGGACAGGGAACACCGGGGAGCTGTTTTTT. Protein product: CASSPLGGTGNTGELFF.

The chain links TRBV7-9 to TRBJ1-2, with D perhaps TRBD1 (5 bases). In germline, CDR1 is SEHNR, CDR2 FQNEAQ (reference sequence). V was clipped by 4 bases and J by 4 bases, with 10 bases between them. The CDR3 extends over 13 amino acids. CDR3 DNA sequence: TGTGCCAGCAGCTCTCTCGGGGGCTATGGCTACACCTTC. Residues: CASSSLGGYGYTF. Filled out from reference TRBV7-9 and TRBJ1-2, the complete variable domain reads DTGVSQNPRHKITKRGQNVTFRCDPISEHNRLYWYRQTLGQGPEFLTYFQNEAQLEKSRLLSDRFSAERPKGSFSTLEIQRTEQGDSAMYLCASSSLGGYGYTFGSGTRLTVV.

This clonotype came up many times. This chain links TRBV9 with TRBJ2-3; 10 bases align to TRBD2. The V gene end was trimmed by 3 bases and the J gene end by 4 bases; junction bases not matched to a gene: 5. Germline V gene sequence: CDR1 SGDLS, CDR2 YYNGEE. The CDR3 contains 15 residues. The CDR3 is CASSASGRGADTQYF. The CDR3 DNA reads TGTGCCAGCAGCGCAAGCGGGAGGGGGGCAGATACGCAGTATTTT.

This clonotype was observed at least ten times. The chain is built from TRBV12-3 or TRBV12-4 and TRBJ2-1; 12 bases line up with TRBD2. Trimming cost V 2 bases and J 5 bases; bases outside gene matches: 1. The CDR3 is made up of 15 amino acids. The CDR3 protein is CASSLWTSGNNEQFF. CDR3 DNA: TGTGCCAGCAGTTTATGGACTAGCGGGAACAATGAGCAGTTCTTC.

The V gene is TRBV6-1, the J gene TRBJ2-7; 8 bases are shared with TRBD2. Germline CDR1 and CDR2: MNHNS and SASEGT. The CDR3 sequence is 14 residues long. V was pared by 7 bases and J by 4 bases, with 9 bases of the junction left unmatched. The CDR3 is CASKEGLVAYEQYF. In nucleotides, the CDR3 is TGTGCCAGCAAGGAGGGACTAGTTGCGTACGAGCAGTACTTC.

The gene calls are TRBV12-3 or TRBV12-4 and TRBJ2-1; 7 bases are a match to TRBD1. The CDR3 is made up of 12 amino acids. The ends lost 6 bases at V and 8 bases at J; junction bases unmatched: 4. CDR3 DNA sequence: TGTGCCAGCAGGGACCAGGGGGATGAGCAGTTCTTC. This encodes CASRDQGDEQFF.

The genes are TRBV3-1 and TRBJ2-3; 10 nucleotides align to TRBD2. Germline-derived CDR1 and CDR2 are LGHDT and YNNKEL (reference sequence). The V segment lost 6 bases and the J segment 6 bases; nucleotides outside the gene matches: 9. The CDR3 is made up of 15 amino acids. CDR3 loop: CASRTIAGGRDTQYF. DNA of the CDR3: TGTGCCAGCAGGACTATAGCGGGGGGCAGGGATACGCAGTATTTT.

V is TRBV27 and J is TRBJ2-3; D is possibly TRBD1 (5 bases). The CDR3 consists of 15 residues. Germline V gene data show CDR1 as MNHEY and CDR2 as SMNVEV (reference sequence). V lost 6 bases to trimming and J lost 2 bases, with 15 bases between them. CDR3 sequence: CASSWTLKPTDTQYF. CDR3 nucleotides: TGTGCCAGCAGCTGGACACTGAAGCCCACAGATACGCAGTATTTT.

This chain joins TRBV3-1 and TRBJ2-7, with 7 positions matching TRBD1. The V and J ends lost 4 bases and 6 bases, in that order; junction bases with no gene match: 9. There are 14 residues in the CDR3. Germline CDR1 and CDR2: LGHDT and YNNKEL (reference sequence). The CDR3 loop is CASSRSSRDSEQYF. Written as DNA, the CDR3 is TGTGCCAGCAGCCGGTCGTCCCGGGACAGCGAGCAGTACTTC.

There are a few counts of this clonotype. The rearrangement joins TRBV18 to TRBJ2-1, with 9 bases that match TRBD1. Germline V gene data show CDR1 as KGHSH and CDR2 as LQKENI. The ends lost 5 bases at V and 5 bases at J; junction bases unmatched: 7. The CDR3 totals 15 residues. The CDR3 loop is CASSLGQGPNNEQFF. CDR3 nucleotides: TGTGCCAGCTCATTGGGACAGGGCCCCAACAATGAGCAGTTCTTC.

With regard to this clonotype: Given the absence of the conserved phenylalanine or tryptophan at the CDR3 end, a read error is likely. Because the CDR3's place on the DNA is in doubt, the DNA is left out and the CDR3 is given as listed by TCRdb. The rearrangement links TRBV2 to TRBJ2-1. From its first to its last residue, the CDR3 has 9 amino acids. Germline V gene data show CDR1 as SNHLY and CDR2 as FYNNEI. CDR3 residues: CASSELIFL.

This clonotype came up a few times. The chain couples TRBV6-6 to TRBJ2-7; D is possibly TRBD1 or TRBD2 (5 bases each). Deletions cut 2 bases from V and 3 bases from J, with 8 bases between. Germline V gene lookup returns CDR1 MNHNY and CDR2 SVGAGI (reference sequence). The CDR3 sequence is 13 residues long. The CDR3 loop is CASSYPGSYEQYF. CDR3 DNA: TGTGCCAGCAGTTACCCAGGGAGCTACGAGCAGTACTTC.

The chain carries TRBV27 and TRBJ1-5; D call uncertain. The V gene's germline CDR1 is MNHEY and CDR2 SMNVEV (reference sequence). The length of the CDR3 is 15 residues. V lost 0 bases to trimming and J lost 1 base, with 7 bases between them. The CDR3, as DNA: TGTGCCAGCAGTTTATCGTTGGGCAGCAATCAGCCCCAGCATTTT. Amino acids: CASSLSLGSNQPQHF.

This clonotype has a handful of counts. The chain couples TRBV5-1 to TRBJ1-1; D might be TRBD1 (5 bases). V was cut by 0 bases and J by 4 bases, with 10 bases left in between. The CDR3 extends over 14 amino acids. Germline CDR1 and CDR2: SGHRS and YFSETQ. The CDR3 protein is CASSLEGASTEAFF. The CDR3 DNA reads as TGCGCCAGCAGCTTGGAAGGGGCTAGCACTGAAGCTTTCTTT. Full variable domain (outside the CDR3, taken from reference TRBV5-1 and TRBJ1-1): KAGVTQTPRYLIKTRGQQVTLSCSPISGHRSVSWYQQTPGQGLQFLFEYFSETQRNKGNFPGRFSGRQFSNSRSEMNVSTLELGDSALYLCASSLEGASTEAFFGQGTRLTVV.

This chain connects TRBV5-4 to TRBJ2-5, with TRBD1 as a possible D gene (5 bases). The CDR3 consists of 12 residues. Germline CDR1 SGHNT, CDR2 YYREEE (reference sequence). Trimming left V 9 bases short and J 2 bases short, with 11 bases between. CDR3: CATTGPQETQYF. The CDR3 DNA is TGTGCCACTACAGGACCACAAGAGACCCAGTACTTC. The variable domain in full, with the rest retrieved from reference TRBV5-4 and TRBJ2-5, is ETGVTQSPTHLIKTRGQQVTLRCSSQSGHNTVSWYQQALGQGPQFIFQYYREEENGRGNFPPRFSGLQFPNYSSELNVNALELDDSALYLCATTGPQETQYFGPGTRLLVL.

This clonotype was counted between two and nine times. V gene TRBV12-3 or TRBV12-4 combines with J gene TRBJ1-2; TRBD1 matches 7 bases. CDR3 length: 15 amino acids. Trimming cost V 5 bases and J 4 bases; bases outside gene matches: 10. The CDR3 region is CASSRSGGAFYGYTF. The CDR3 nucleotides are TGTGCCAGCAGTCGCTCAGGGGGGGCGTTCTATGGCTACACCTTC.